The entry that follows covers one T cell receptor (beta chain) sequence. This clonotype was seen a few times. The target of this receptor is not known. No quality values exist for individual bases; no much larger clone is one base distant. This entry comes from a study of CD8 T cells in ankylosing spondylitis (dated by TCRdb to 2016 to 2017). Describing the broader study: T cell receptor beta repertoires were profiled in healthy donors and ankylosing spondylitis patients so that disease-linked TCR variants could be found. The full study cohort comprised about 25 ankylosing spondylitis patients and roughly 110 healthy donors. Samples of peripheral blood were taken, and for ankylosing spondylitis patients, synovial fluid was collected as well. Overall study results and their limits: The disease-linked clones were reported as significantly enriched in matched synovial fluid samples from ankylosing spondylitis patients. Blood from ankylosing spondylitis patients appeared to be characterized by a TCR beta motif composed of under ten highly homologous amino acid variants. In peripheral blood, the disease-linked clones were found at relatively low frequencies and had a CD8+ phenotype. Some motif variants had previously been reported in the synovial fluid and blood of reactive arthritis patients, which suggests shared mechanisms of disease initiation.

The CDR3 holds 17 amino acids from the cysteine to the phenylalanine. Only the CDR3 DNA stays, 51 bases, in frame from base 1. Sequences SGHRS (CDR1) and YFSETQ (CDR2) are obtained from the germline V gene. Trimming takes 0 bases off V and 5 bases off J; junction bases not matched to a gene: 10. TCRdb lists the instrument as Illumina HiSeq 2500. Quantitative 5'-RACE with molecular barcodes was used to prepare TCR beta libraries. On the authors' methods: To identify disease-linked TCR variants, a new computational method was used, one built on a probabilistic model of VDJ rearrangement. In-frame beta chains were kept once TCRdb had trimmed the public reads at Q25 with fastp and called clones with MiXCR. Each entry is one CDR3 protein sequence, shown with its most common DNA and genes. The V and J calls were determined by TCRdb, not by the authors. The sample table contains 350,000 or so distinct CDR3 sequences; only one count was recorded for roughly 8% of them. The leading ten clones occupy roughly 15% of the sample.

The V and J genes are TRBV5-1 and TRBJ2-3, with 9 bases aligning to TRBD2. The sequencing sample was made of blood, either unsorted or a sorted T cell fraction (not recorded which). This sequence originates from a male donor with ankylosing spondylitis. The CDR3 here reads CASSLDLRGRALDTQYF. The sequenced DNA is TGCGCCAGCAGCTTGGATCTCCGCGGGAGGGCCTTAGATACGCAGTATTTT.